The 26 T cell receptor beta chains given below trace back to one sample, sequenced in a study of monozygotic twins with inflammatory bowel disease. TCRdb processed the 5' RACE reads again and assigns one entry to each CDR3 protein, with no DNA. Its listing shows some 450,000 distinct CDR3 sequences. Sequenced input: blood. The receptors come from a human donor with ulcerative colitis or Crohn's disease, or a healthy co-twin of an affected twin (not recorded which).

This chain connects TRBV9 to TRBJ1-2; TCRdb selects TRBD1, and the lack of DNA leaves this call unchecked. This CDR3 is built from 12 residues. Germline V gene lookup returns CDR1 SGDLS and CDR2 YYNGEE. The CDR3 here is CASSATGHGYTF.

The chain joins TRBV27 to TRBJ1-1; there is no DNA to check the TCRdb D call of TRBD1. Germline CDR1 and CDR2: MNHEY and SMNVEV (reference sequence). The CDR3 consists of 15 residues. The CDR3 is CASSLRPSMNTEAFF.

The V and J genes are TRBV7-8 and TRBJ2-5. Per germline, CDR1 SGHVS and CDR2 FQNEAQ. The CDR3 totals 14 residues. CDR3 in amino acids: CASSFSTPQETQYF.

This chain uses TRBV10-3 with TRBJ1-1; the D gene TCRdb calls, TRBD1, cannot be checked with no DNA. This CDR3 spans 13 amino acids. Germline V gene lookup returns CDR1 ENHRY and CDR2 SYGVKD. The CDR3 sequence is CAYSGTGDTEAFF.

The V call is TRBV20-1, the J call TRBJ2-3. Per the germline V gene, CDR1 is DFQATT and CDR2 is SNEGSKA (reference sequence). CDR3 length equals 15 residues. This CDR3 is CSARSDPPYTDTQYF.

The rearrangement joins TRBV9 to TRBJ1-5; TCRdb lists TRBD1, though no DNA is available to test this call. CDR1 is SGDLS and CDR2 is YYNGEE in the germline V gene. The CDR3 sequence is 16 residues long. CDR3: CASSVGQGDINQPQHF.

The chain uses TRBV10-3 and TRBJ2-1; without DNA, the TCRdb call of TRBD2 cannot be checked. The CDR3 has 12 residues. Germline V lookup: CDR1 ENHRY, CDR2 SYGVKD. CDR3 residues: CAIGEGPNEQFF.

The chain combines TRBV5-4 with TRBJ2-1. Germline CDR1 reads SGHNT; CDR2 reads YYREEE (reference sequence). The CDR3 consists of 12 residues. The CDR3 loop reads CASSSLDTEQFF.

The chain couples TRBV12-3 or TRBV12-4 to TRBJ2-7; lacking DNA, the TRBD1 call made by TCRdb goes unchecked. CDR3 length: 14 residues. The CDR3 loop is CASGPQGLTYEQYF.

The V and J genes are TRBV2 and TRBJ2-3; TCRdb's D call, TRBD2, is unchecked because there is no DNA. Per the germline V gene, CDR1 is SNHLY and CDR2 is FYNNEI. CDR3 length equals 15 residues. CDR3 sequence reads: CASAWTILPTDTQYF.

The CDR3 is CASSPPGDSGNTIYF. The J gene is TRBJ1-3, the V gene TRBV18. The CDR3 is 15 amino acids. Germline assignment: CDR1 KGHSH and CDR2 LQKENI.

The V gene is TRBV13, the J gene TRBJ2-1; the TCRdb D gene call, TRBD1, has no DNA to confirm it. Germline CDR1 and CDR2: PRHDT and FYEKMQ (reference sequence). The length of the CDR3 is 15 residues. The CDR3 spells CASSFGPGSRDEQFF.

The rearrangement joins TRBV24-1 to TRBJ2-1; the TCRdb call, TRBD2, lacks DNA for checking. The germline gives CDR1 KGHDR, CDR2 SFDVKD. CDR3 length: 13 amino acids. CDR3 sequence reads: CATSDPPRGEQFF.

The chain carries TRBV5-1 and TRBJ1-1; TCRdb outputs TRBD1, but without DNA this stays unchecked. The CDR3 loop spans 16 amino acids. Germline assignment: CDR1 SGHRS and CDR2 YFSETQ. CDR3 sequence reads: CASTPGQGVPNTEAFF.

The CDR3 sequence is CASSLNDRVGRNTEAFF. The chain carries TRBV28 and TRBJ1-1; absent DNA, TCRdb's TRBD1 call cannot be checked. The CDR3 consists of 17 residues. Germline V CDR1 and CDR2: MDHEN, SYDVKM.

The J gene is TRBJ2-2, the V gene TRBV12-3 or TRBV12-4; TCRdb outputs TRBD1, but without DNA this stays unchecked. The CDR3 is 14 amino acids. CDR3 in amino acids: CASSLQGATGELFF.

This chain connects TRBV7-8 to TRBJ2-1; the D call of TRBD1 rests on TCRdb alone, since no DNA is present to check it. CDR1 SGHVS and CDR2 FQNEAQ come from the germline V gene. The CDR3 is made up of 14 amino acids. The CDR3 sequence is CASSLQGAFNEQFF.

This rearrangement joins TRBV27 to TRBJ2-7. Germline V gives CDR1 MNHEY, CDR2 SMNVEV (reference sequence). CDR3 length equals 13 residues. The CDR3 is CASSLYPAYEQYF.

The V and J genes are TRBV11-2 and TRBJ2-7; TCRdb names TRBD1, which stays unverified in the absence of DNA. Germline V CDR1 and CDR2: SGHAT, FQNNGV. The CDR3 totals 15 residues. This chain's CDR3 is CASSLDLARGYEQYF.

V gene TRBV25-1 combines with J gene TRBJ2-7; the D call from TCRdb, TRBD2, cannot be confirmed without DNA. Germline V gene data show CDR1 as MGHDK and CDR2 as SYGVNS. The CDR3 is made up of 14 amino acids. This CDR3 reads CASSQTGLAFEQYF.

The CDR3: CASSPPGRRNEQFF. The J gene is TRBJ2-1, the V gene TRBV28; the TCRdb D gene call, TRBD1, has no DNA to confirm it. The CDR3 has 14 residues. Germline V gene sequence: CDR1 MDHEN, CDR2 SYDVKM. The whole variable domain, remainder taken from reference TRBV28 and TRBJ2-1, is DVKVTQSSRYLVKRTGEKVFLECVQDMDHENMFWYRQDPGLGLRLIYFSYDVKMKEKGDIPEGYSVSREKKERFSLILESASTNQTSMYLCASSPPGRRNEQFFGPGTRLTVL.

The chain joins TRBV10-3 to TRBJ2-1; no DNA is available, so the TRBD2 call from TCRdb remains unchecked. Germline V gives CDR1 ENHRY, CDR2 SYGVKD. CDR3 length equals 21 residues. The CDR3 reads CAISESKTSVNRLSSYNEQFF.

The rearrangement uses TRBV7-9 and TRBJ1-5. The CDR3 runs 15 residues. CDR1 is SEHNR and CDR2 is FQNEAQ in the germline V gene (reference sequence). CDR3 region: CASSSSEDSNQPQHF.

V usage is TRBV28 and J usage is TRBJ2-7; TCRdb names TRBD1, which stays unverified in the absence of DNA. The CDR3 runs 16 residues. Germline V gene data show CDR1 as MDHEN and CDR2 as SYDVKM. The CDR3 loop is CASTPPPGSGTYEQYF.

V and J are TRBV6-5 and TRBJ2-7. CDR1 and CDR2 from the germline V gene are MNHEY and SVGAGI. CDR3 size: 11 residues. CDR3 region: CASSYSNLEYF.

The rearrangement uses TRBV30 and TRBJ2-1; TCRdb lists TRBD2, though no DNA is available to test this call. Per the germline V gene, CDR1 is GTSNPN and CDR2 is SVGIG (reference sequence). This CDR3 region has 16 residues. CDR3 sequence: CAWSVHRTSGGNEQFF. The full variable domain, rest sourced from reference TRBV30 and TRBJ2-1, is SQTIHQWPATLVQPVGSPLSLECTVEGTSNPNLYWYRQAAGRGLQLLFYSVGIGQISSEVPQNLSASRPQDRQFILSSKKLLLSDSGFYLCAWSVHRTSGGNEQFFGPGTRLTVL.